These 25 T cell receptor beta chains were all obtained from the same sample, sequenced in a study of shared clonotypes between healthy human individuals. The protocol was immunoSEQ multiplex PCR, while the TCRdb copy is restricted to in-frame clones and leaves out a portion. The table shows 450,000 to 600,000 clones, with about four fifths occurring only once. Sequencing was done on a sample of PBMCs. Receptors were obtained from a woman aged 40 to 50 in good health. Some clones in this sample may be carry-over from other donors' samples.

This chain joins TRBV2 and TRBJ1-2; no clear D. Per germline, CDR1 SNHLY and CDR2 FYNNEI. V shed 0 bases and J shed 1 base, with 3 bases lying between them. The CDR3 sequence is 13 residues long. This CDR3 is CASSEARNYGYTF. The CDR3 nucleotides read TGTGCCAGCAGTGAAGCCCGTAACTATGGCTACACCTTC.

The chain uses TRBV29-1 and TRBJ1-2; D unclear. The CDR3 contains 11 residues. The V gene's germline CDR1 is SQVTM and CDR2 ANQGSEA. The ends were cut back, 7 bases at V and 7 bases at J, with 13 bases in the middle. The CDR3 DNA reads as TGCAGCGCAAGGGCCACGGGTGGCTACACCTTC. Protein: CSARATGGYTF.

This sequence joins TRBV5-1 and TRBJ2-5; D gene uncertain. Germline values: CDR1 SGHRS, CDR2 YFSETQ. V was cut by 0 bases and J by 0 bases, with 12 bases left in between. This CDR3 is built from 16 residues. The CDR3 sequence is CASSLVATRYQETQYF. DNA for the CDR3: TGCGCCAGCAGCTTGGTAGCCACGCGGTACCAAGAGACCCAGTACTTC.

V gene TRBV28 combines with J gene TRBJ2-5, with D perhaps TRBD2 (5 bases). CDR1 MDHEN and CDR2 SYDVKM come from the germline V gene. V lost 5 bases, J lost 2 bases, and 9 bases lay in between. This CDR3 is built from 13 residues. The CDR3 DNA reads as TGTGCCAGCAGTCTTCGGGGTCAAGAGACCCAGTACTTC. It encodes CASSLRGQETQYF.

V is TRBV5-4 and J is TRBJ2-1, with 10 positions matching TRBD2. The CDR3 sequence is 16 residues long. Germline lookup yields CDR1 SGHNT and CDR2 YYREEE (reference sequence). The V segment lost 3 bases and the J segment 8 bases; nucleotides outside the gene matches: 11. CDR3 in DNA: TGTGCCAGCAGCTGGACTAGCGGTCTTGGAGGCGATGAGCAGTTCTTC. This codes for CASSWTSGLGGDEQFF. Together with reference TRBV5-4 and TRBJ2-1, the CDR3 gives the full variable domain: ETGVTQSPTHLIKTRGQQVTLRCSSQSGHNTVSWYQQALGQGPQFIFQYYREEENGRGNFPPRFSGLQFPNYSSELNVNALELDDSALYLCASSWTSGLGGDEQFFGPGTRLTVL.

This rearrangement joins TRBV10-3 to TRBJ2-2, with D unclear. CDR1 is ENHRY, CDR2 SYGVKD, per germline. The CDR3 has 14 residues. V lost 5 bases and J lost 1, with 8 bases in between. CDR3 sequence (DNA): TGTGCCATCAGTCCCTCGTTGAACACCGGGGAGCTGTTTTTT. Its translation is CAISPSLNTGELFF.

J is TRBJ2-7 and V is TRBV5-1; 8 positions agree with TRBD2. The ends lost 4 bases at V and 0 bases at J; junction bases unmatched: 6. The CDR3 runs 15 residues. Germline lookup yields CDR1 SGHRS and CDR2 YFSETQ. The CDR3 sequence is CASSPIAGTSYEQYF. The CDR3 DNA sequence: TGCGCCAGCAGCCCAATAGCGGGGACCTCCTACGAGCAGTACTTC.

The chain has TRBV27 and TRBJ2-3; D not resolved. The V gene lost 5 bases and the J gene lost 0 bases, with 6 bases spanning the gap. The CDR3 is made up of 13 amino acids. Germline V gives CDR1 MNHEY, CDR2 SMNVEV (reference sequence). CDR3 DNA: TGTGCCAGCAGTACCTCGAGCACAGATACGCAGTATTTT. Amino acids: CASSTSSTDTQYF.

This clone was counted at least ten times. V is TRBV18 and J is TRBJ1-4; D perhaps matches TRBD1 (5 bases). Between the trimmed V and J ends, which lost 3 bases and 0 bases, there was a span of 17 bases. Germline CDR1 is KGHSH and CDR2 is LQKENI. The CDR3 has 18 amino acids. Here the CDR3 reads CASSPLISLGATNEKLFF. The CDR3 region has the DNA TGTGCCAGCTCACCGCTCATAAGTTTAGGGGCAACTAATGAAAAACTGTTTTTT.

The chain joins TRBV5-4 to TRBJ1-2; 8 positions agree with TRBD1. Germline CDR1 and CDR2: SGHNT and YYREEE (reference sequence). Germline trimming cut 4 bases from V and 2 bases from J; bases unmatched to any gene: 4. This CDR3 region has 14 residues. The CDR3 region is CASSPDRANYGYTF. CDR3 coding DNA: TGTGCCAGCAGCCCGGACAGGGCCAACTATGGCTACACCTTC.

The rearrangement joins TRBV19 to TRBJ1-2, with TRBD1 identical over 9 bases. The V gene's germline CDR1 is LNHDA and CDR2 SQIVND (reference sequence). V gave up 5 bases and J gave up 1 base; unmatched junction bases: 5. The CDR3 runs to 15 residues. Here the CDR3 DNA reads TGTGCCAGTAGTCCCCGGGACAGGGTTAACTATGGCTACACCTTC. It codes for CASSPRDRVNYGYTF.

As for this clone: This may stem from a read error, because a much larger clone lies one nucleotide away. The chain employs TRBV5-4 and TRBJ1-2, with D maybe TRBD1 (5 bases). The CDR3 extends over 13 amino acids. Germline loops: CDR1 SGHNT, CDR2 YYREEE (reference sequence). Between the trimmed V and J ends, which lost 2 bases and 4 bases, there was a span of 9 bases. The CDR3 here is CASSLGGTYGYTF. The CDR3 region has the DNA TGTGCCAGCAGCTTAGGAGGGACCTATGGCTACACCTTC.

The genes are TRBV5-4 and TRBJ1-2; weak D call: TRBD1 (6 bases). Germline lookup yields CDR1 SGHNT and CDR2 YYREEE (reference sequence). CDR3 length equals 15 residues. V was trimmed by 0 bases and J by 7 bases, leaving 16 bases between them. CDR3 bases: TGTGCCAGCAGCTTGGGGGGGGCAGGGAAGACTGGCTACACCTTC. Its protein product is CASSLGGAGKTGYTF.

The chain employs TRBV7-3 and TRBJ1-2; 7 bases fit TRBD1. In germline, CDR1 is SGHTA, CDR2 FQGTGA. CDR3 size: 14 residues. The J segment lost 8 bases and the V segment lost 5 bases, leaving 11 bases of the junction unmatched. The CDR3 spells CASSPQGEGVGYTF. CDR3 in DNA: TGTGCCAGCAGCCCCCAGGGGGAGGGGGTCGGCTACACCTTC.

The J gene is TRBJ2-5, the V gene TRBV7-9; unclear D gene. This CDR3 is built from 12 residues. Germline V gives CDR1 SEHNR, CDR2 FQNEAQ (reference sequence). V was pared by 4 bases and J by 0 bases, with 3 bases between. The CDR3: CASSSYQETQYF. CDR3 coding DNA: TGTGCCAGCAGCTCGTACCAAGAGACCCAGTACTTC.

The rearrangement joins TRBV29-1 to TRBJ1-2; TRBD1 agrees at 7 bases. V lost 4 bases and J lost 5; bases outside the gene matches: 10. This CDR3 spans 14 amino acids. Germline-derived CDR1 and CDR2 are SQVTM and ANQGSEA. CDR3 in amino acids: CSVAGGRGEYGYTF. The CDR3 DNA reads TGCAGCGTTGCAGGGGGGCGGGGAGAGTATGGCTACACCTTC.

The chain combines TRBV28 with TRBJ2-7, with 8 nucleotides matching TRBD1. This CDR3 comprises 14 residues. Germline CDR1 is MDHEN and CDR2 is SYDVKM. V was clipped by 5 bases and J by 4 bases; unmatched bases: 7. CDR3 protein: CASSKGDRLYEQYF. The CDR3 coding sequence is TGTGCCAGCAGTAAAGGGGACAGGTTGTACGAGCAGTACTTC.

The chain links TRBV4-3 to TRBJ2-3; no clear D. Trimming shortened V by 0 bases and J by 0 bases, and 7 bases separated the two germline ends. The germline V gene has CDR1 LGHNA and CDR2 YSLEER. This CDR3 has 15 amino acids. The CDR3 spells CASSQDLGSTDTQYF. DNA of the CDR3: TGCGCCAGCAGCCAAGATTTAGGTAGCACAGATACGCAGTATTTT.

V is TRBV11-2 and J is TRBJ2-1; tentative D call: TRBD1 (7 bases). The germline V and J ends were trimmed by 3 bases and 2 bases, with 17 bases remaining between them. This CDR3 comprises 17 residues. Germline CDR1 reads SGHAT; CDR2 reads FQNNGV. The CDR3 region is CASSFRGGGGPYNEQFF. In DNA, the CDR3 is TGTGCCAGCAGCTTTCGGGGAGGAGGGGGCCCCTACAATGAGCAGTTCTTC. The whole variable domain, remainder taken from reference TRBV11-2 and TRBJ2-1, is EAGVAQSPRYKIIEKRQSVAFWCNPISGHATLYWYQQILGQGPKLLIQFQNNGVVDDSQLPKDRFSAERLKGVDSTLKIQPAKLEDSAVYLCASSFRGGGGPYNEQFFGPGTRLTVL.

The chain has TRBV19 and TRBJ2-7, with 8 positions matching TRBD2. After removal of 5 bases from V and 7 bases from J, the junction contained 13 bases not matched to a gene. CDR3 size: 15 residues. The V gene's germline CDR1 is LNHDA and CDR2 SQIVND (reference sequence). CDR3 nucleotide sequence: TGTGCCAGTAGTGAGGGGTGGACTAGCACGGGAGAGCAGTACTTC. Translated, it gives CASSEGWTSTGEQYF.

CDR3 amino acids: CASSHGSWRKRADTQYF. The DNA for the CDR3 is TGTGCCAGCAGCCACGGATCGTGGCGGAAGAGGGCAGATACGCAGTATTTT. The chain joins TRBV14 to TRBJ2-3, with D maybe TRBD2 (5 bases). V lost 3 bases and J lost 4, with 20 bases in between. The CDR3 totals 17 residues. CDR1 SGHDN and CDR2 FVKESK come from the germline V gene.

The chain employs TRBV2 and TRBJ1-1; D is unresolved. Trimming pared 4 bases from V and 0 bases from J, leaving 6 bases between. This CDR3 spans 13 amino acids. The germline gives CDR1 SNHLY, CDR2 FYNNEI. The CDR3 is CASSADMNTEAFF. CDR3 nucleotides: TGTGCCAGCAGTGCCGATATGAACACTGAAGCTTTCTTT.

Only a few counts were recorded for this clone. The CDR3 here is CAWSVGAGAFF. DNA for the CDR3: TGTGCCTGGAGTGTAGGGGCTGGAGCTTTCTTT. The chain recombines TRBV30 with TRBJ1-1, with D perhaps matching TRBD1 (5 bases). Trimming removed 0 bases from V and 10 bases from J, with 9 bases in between. The CDR3 sequence is 11 residues long. CDR1 and CDR2 from the germline V gene are GTSNPN and SVGIG (reference sequence).

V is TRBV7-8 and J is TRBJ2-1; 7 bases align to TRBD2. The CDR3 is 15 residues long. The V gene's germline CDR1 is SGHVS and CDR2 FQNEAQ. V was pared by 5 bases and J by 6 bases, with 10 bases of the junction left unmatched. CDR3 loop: CASSLGGGLGNEQFF. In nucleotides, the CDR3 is TGTGCCAGCAGCCTCGGGGGAGGGCTGGGCAATGAGCAGTTCTTC.

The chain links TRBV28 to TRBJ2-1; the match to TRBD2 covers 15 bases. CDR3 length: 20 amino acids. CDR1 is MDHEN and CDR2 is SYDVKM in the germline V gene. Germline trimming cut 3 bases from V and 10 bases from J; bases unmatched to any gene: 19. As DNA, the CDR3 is TGTGCCAGCAGTTTTAGGGGCCGACCCGGGACTAGCGGGAGGTCTGTGGAGCAGTTCTTC. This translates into CASSFRGRPGTSGRSVEQFF.